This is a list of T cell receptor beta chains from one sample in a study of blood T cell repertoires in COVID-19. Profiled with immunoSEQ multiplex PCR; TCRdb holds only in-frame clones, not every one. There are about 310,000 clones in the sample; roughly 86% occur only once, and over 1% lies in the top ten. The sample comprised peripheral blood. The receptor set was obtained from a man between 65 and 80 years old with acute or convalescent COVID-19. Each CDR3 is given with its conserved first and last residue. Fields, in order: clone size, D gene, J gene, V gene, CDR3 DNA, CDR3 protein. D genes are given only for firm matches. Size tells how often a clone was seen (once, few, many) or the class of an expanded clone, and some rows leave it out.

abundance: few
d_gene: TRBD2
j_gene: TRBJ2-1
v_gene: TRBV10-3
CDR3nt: TGTGCCATCAGTGAACGGCGGGAGTCCATCAATGAGCAGTTCTTC
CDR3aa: CAISERRESINEQFF

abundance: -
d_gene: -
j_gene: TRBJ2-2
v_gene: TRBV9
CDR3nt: TGTGCCAGCAGCGTTCCCCACGGGGAGCTGTTTTTT
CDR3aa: CASSVPHGELFF

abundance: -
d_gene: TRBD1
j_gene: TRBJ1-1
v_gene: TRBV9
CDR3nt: TGTGCCAGCAGCCCACAGGGGACGAACACTGAAGCTTTCTTT
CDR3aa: CASSPQGTNTEAFF

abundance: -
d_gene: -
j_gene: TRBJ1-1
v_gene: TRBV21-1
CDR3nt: TGTGCCAGCAGCAATCCCCGGGGAGGAACTGAAGCTTTCTTT
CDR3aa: CASSNPRGGTEAFF

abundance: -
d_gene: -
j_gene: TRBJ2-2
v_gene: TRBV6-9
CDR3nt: TGTGCCAGCGTACAGATCCAGGGGAGTAACACCGGGGAGCTGTTTTTT
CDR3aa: CASVQIQGSNTGELFF

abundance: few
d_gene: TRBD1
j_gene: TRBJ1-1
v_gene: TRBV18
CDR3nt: TGTGCCAGCTCACCATACGGGACAGGGGCCACTGAAGCTTTCTTT
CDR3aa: CASSPYGTGATEAFF

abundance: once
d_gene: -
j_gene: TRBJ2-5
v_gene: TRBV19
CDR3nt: TGTGCCAGTAGTATAAGGGGAGCGGGTATCTTCCAAGAGACCCAGTACTTC
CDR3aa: CASSIRGAGIFQETQYF

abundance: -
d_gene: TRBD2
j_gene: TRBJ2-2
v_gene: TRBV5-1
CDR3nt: TGCGCCAGCAGCTTGGCGCTAGCGGGTCTCGGGGAGCTGTTTTTT
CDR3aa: CASSLALAGLGELFF

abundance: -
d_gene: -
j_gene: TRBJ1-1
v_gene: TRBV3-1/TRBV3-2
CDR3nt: TGTGCCAGCAGCCTCCTTCCAAGAGGAAACACTGAAGCTTTCTTT
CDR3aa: CASSLLPRGNTEAFF

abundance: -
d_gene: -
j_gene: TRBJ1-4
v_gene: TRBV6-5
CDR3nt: TGTGCCAGCAGTTTCAGGGTGAATGATAATGAAAAACTGTTTTTT
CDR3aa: CASSFRVNDNEKLFF

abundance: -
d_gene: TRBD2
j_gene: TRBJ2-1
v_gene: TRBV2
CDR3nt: TGTGCCCGCCGGGGGGGCGGGGGGGTTAATGAGCAGTTCTTC
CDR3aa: CARRGGGGVNEQFF

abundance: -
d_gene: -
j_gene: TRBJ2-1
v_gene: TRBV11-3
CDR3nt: TGTGCCAGCAGCTCAGAGGGGGGAGGGGAGCAGTTCTTC
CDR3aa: CASSSEGGGEQFF

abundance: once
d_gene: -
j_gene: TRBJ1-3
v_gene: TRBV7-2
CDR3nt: TGTGCCAGCAGCCAACCGGGGGGGCGCGACTCTGGAAACACCATATATTTT
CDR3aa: CASSQPGGRDSGNTIYF

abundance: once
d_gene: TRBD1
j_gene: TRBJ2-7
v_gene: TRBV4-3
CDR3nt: TGCGCCAGCAGCCATAGACAGGGGGACTACGAGCAGTACTTC
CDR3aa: CASSHRQGDYEQYF

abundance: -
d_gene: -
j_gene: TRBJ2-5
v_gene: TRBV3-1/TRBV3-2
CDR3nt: TGTGCCAGCAGCTTTTTTTCCGAAGAGACCCAGTACTTC
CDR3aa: CASSFFSEETQYF

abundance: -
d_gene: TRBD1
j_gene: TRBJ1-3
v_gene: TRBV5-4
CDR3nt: TGTGCCAGCAGCTTGGCGGGACAGGTCTCTGGAAACACCATATATTTT
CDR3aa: CASSLAGQVSGNTIYF

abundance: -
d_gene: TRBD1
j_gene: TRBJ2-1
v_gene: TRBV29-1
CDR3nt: TGCAGCGTTGAAGATTTCTTAAGAGCGGGACAGGGTAATGAGCAGTTCTTC
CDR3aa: CSVEDFLRAGQGNEQFF

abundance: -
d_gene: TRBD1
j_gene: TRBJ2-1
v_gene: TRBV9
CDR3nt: TGTGCCAGCAGCAAAGGACAGGGTACGAATGAGCAGTTCTTC
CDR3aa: CASSKGQGTNEQFF

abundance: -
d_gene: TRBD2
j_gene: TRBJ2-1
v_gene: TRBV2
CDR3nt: TGTGCCAGCAGTGGGGGACTAGCCCTCAATGAGCAGTTCTTC
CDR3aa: CASSGGLALNEQFF

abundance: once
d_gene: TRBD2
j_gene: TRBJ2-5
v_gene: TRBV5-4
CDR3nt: TGTGCCAGCAGACGGACTAGCGGGAGGTACCAAGAGACCCAGTACTTC
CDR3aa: CASRRTSGRYQETQYF

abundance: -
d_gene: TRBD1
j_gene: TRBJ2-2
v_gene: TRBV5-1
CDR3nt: TGCGCCAGCAGCTTAGACAGGGGCAGCACCGGGGAGCTGTTTTTT
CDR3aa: CASSLDRGSTGELFF

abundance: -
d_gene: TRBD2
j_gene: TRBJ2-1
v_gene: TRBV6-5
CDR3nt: TGTGCCAGCAGCACTAGCGGGGGGGCCTACAATGAGCAGTTCTTC
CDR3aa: CASSTSGGAYNEQFF

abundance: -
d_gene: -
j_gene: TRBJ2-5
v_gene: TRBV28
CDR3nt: TGTGCCAGCAGTAGGCCTTGGGGCCAGGAGACCCAGTACTTC
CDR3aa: CASSRPWGQETQYF

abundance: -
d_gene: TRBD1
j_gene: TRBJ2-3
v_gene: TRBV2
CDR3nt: TGTGCCAGCAGAGGACAGGGAGATACGCAGTATTTT
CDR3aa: CASRGQGDTQYF

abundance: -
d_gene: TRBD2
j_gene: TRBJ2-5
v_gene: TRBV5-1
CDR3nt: TGCGCCAGCAGCAACCTAGCGGGAGTGGGCCAAGAGACCCAGTACTTC
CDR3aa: CASSNLAGVGQETQYF

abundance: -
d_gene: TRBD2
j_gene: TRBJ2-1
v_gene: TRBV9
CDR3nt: TGTGCCAGCAGCGTAGGGGCTAGCGGGGGGTTCTCGGGACCCTACAATGAGCAGTTCTTC
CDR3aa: CASSVGASGGFSGPYNEQFF

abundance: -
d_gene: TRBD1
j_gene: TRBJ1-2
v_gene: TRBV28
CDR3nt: TGTGCCAGCAGGGCATCCGGGACAGGGGTCTTCGGCTACACCTTC
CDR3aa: CASRASGTGVFGYTF

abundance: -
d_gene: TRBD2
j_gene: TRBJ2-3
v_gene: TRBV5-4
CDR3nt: TGTGCCAGCAGCACCCGAGCGGGGGGCCCGAGCACAGATACGCAGTATTTT
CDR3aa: CASSTRAGGPSTDTQYF

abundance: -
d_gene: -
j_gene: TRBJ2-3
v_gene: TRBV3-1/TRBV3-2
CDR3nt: TGTGCCAGCAGCCAAGATGCGTATACGCAGTATTTT
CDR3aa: CASSQDAYTQYF

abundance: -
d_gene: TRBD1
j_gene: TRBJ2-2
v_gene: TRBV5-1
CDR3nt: TGCGCCAGCAGCCTTGATGGGACAGGGGTGACCGGGGAGCTGTTTTTT
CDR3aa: CASSLDGTGVTGELFF

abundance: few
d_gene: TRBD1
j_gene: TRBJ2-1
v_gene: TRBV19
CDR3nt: TGTGCCAGTAGTAGACCGGGACAGGGATTCGAGGAGCAGTTCTTC
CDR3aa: CASSRPGQGFEEQFF

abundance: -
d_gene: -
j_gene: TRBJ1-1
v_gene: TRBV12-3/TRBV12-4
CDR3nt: TGTGCCAGCAGTTTAGTGGCGGCCGCTTTCTTT
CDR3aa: CASSLVAAAFF

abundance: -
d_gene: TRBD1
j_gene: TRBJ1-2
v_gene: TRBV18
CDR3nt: TGTGCCAGCTCACCACCGACTGGGACAGGGGGCGTTTCGGGCTACACCTTC
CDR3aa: CASSPPTGTGGVSGYTF

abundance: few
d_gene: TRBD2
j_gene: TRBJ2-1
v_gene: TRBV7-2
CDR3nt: TGTGCCAGCAGCTTTCCACTAGCGGGAGGGCCGGATGAGCAGTTCTTC
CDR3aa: CASSFPLAGGPDEQFF

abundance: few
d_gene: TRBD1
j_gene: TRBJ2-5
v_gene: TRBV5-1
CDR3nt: TGCGCCAGCAGCCGTTACCCCGGGACAGCACAAGAGACCCAGTACTTC
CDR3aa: CASSRYPGTAQETQYF

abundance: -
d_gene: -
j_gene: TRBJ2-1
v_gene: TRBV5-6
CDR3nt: TGTGCCAGCAGCTGGCGGAACAATGAGCAGTTCTTC
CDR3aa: CASSWRNNEQFF

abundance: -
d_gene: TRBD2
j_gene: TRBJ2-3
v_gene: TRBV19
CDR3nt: TGTGCCAGTAGTAGGTTTAGCGGGGGAAGCACAGATACGCAGTATTTT
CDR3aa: CASSRFSGGSTDTQYF

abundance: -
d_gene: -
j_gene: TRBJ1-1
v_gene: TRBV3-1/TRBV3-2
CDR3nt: TGTGCCAGCAGCCATGGCTTGTATACTGAAGCTTTCTTT
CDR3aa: CASSHGLYTEAFF

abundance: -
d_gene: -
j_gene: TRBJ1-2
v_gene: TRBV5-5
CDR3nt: TGTGCCAGCAGCTTGGAGGAGGGCTCCACATCCTACACCTTC
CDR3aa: CASSLEEGSTSYTF

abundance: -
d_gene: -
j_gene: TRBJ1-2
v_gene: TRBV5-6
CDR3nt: TGTGCCAGCAGCCACCAAGGGAGGATCGGCTATGGCTACACCTTC
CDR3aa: CASSHQGRIGYGYTF

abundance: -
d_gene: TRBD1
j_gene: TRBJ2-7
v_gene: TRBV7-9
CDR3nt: TGTGCCAGCAGCTTTGACCCTGGGACAGGGGGCACCTACGAGCAGTACTTC
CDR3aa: CASSFDPGTGGTYEQYF

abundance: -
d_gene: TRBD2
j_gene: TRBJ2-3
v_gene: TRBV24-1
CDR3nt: TGTGCCACCAGAGCGGGAGGGGCAGATACGCAGTATTTT
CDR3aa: CATRAGGADTQYF

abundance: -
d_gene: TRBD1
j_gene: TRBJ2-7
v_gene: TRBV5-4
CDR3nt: TGTGCCAGCAGCTTGGACCCGGGACAGGGGGCGAACGAGCAGTACTTC
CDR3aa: CASSLDPGQGANEQYF

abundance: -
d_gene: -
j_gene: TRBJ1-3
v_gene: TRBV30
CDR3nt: TGTGCCTGGAGTCCCATGGGAAACACCATATATTTT
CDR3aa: CAWSPMGNTIYF

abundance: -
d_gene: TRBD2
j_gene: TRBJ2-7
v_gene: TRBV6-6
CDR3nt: TGTGCCAGCAGTTACGTAGGACTAGCGGGCTCCTACGAGCAGTACTTC
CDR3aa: CASSYVGLAGSYEQYF

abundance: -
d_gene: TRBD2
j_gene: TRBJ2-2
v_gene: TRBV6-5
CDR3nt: TGTGCCAGCAGGGACCCGGGGGGCGGGGAGCTGTTTTTT
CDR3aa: CASRDPGGGELFF

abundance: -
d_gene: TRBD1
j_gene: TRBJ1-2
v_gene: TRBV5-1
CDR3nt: TGCGCCAGCAGCTTTAGACAGGGAAGGGACTTACGAAGCTATGGCTACACCTTC
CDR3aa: CASSFRQGRDLRSYGYTF

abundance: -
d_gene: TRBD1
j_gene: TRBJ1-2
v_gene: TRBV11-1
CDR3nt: TGTGCCAGCAGCTCATCCGGGACAGGGCTCTATGGCTACACCTTC
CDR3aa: CASSSSGTGLYGYTF

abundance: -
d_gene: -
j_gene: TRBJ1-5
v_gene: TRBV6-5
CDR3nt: TGTGCCAGCAGTCTCCCCCCGGGGAGGGAGCCCCAGCATTTT
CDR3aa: CASSLPPGREPQHF

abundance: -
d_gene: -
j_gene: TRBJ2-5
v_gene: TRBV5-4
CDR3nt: TGTGCCAGCAGCGACGGACGGGGACAAGAGACCCAGTACTTC
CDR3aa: CASSDGRGQETQYF

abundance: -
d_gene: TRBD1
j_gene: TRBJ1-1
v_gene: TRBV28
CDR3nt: TGTGCCAGCAGTTTAAGGACAGGGTTTGAAGCTTTCTTT
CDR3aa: CASSLRTGFEAFF

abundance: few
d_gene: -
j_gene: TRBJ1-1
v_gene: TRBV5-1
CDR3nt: TGCGCCAGCAGCTTGGGTGGGACACAGAACACTGAAGCTTTCTTT
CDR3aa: CASSLGGTQNTEAFF

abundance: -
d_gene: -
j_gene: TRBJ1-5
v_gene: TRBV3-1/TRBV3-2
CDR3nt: TGTGCCAGCAGCCATGCAGGGGTTCAGCCCCAGCATTTT
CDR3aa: CASSHAGVQPQHF

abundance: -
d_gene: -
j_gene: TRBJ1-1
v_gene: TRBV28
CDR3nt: TGTGCCAGCAGTTTAACATTCGGCAGGGGCCGAACTGAAGCTTTCTTT
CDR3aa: CASSLTFGRGRTEAFF